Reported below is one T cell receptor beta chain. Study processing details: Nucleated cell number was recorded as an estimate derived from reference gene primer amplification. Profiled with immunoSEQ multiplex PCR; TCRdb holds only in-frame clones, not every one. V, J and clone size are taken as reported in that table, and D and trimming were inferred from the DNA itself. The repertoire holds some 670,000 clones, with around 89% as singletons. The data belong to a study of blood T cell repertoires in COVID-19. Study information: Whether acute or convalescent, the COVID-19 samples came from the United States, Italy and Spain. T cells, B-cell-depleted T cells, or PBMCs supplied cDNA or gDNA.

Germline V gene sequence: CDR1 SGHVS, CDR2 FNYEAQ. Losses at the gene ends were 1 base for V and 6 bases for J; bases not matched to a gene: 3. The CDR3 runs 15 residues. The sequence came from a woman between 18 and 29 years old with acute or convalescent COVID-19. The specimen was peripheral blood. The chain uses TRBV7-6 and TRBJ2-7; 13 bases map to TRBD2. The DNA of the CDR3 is TGTGCCAGCAGCTTAGGGACTAGCGGGGGATCCGAGCAGTACTTC. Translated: CASSLGTSGGSEQYF.